This T cell receptor (beta chain) came from a study of technical replicates of blood from several donors. The repertoire was sequenced with immunoSEQ multiplex PCR; TCRdb's copy has only in-frame clones and lacks some. In the table there are 55,000 to 65,000 clones, around 88% of which are singletons. Per germline, CDR1 MNHNS and CDR2 SASEGT. CDR3 length: 15 amino acids. V dropped 4 bases and J dropped 2 bases, with 9 bases sitting between them. The chain links TRBV6-1 to TRBJ2-6; D may be TRBD2 (6 bases). Sample: PBMCs. This TCR derives from a human donor in good health. Some clones in this sample may be carry-over from other donors' samples. The CDR3: CASSVEGTGANVLTF. CDR3 nucleotide sequence: TGTGCCAGCAGTGTGGAGGGTACTGGGGCCAACGTCCTGACTTTC.